Listed here is a single T cell receptor beta chain. The germline V and J ends were trimmed by 6 bases and 5 bases, with 15 bases remaining between them. This CDR3 comprises 14 residues. Germline-derived CDR1 and CDR2 are SGHRS and YFSETQ. This specimen comes from a study of T-cell memory formation after mild COVID-19. TCRdb processed the 5' RACE reads anew with MiXCR; each CDR3 protein has one entry. The sample includes 210,000 or so distinct CDR3 sequences, more than 25% seen only once; the top ten take over 9.5%. The chain is built from TRBV5-1 and TRBJ1-3; D is uncertain. Sequenced input: PBMCs or a T cell subset sorted from them (not recorded which). This receptor was obtained from an adult woman who had mild COVID-19 (a few samples of this study predate the infection). Cell type and time point are not known. CDR3: CASTLEGDRNTIYF. CDR3 nucleotide sequence: TGCGCCAGCACCCTCGAGGGAGATCGAAACACCATATATTTT.